This T cell receptor beta chain was profiled in a study of shared clonotypes between healthy human individuals. Investigators divided CD4+ cells into CD45RA+ naive and CD45RA-negative memory subsets. In the sorted-subset replicate PCRs, approximately 200 ng DNA, roughly 30,000 T cell genomes, was used. Using immunoSEQ multiplex PCR, the repertoire was profiled, and TCRdb retains in-frame clones only, with some absent. The sample carries approximately 2.1 million clones, 85% to 95% recorded once. The sequenced sample consisted of naive CD4+ T cells from PBMCs. Subset specified: CD45RA+ positively selected. The clonotype was recovered from a man younger than 35 in good health. Some clones in this sample may be carry-over from other donors' samples.

CDR3 region: CASSPPWAFHNEQFF. In nucleotides, the CDR3 is TGTGCCAGCAGCCCACCCTGGGCCTTTCACAATGAGCAGTTCTTC. The chain combines TRBV7-2 with TRBJ2-1, with unresolved D. The germline V and J ends were trimmed by 5 bases and 5 bases, with 16 bases remaining between them. CDR3 length: 15 residues. CDR1 SGHTA and CDR2 FQGNSA come from the germline V gene.